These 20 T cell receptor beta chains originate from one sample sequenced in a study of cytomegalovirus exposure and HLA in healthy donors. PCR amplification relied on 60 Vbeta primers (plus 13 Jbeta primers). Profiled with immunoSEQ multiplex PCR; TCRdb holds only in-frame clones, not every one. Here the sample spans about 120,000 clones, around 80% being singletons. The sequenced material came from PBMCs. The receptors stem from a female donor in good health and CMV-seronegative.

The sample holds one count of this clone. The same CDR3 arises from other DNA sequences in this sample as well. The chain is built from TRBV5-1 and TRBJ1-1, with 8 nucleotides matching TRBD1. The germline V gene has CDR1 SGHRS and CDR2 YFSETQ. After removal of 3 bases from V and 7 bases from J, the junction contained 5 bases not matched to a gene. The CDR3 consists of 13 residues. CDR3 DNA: TGCGCCAGCAGCTCGACAGGGGTGGGTGAAGCTTTCTTT. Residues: CASSSTGVGEAFF.

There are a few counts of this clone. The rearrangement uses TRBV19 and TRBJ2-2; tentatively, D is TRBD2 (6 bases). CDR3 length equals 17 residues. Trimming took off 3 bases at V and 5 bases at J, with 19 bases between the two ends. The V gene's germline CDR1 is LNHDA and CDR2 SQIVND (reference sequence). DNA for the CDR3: TGTGCCAGTAGTATCCTGGTGACGGCTAGCGATACCGGGGAGCTGTTTTTT. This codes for CASSILVTASDTGELFF.

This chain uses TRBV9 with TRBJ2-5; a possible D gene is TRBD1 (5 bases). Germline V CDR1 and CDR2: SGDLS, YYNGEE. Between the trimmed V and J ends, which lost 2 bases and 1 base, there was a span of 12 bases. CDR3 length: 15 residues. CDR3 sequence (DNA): TGTGCCAGCAGCGTCCTCCCTGGGGCCCAAGAGACCCAGTACTTC. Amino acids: CASSVLPGAQETQYF.

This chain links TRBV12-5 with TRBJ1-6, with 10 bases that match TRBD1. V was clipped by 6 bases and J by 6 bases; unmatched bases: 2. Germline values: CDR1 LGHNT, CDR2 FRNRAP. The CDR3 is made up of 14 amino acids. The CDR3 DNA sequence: TGTGCTAGTGGGCGGGACAGGGGTAATTCACCCCTCCACTTT. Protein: CASGRDRGNSPLHF. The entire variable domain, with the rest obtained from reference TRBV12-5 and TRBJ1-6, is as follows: DARVTQTPRHKVTEMGQEVTMRCQPILGHNTVFWYRQTMMQGLELLAYFRNRAPLDDSGMPKDRFSAEMPDATLATLKIQPSEPRDSAVYFCASGRDRGNSPLHFGNGTRLTVT.

CDR3 in DNA: TGTGCCAGCAGTCGGCGACGGTCGGGGGGTGAAAAACTGTTTTTT. Translated, it gives CASSRRRSGGEKLFF. The gene calls are TRBV6-6 and TRBJ1-4; TRBD1 might be the D (5 bases). The CDR3 spans 15 residues. CDR1 is MNHNY and CDR2 is SVGAGI in the germline V gene (reference sequence). Trimming stripped 5 bases from V and 7 bases from J, with 17 bases between.

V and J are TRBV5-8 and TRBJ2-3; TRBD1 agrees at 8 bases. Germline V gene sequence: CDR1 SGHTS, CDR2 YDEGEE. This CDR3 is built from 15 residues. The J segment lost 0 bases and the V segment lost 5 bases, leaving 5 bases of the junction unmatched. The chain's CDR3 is CASSWGQDSTDTQYF. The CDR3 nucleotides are TGTGCCAGCAGTTGGGGACAGGATAGCACAGATACGCAGTATTTT.

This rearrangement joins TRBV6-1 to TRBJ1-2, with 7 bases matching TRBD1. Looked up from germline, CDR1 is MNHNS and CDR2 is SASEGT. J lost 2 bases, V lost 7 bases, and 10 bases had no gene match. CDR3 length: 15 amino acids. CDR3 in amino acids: CASKGNRGNNYGYTF. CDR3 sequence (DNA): TGTGCCAGCAAGGGAAACAGGGGCAACAACTATGGCTACACCTTC.

DNA of the CDR3: TGCGCCAGCAGCTTGGCACCGGGGCAAGAGACCCAGTACTTC. Its translation: CASSLAPGQETQYF. The chain uses TRBV5-1 and TRBJ2-5; D is perhaps TRBD2 (5 bases). Germline values: CDR1 SGHRS, CDR2 YFSETQ. The ends were cut back, 0 bases at V and 2 bases at J, with 8 bases in the middle. The CDR3 has 14 amino acids.

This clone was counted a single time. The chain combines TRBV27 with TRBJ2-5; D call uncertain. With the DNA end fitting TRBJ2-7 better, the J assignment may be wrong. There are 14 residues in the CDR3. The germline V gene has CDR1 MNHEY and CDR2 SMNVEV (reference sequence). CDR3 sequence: CASSLQASSYEQYF. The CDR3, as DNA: TGTGCCAGCAGTTTACAGGCTAGCTCCTACGAGCAGTACTTC.

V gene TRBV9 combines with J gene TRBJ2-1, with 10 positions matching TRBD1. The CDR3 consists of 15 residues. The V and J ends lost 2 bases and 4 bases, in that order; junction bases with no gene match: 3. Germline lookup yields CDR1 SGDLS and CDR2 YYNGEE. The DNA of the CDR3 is TGTGCCAGCAGCGTGGACAGGGGGGGATACAATGAGCAGTTCTTC. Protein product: CASSVDRGGYNEQFF.

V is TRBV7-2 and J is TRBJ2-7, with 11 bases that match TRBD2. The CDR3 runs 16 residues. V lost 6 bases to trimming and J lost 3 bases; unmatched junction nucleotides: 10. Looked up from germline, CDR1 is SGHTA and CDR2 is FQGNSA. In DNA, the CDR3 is TGTGCCAGCAGTTACCGGTCGGGACTAGCGGTCTACGAGCAGTACTTC. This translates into CASSYRSGLAVYEQYF.

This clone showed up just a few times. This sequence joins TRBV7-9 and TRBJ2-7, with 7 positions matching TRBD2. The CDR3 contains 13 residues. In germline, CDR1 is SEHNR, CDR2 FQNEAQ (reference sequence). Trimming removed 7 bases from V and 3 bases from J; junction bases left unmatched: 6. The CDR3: CASTSGGGYEQYF. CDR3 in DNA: TGTGCCAGCACCTCGGGGGGAGGCTACGAGCAGTACTTC.

The CDR3 region is CASSQDFAGSSPYGYTF. CDR3 in DNA: TGCGCCAGCAGCCAAGATTTCGCGGGGTCGAGCCCCTATGGCTACACCTTC. The chain combines TRBV4-3 with TRBJ1-2; D remains unclear. Between the trimmed V and J ends, which lost 0 bases and 4 bases, there was a span of 18 bases. Germline CDR1 and CDR2: LGHNA and YSLEER. The CDR3 length is 17 residues.

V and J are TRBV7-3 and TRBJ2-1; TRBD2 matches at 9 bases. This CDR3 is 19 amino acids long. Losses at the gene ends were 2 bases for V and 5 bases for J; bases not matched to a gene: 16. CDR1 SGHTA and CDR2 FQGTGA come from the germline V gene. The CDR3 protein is CASSLLPSSGVTNDNEQFF. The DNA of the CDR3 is TGTGCCAGCAGCTTACTACCGTCTAGCGGGGTGACAAATGACAATGAGCAGTTCTTC.

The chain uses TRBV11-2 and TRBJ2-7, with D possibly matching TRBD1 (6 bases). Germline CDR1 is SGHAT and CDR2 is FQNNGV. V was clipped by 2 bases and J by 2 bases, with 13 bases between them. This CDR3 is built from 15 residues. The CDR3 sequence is CASSLYRGLAYEQYF. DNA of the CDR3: TGTGCCAGCAGCTTATATAGGGGGTTGGCCTACGAGCAGTACTTC.

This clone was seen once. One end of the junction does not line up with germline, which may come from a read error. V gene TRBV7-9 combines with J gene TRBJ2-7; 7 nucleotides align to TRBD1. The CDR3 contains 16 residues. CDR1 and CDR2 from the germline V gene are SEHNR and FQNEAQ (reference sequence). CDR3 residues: CSSSPTAPGSAGGQYF. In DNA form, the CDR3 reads TGTTCCAGCAGCCCGACGGCGCCGGGTTCCGCAGGGGGGCAGTACTTC.

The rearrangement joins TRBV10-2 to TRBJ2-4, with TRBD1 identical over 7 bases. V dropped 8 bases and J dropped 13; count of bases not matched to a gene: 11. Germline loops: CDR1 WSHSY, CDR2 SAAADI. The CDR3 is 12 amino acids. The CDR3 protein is CASGKGQSKQYF. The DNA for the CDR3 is TGCGCCAGCGGGAAGGGACAGTCGAAACAGTACTTC.

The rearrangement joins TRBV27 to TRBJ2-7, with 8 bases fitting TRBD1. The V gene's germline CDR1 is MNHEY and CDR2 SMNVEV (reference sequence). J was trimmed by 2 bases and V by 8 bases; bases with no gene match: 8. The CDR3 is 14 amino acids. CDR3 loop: CASQYRDRPYEQYF. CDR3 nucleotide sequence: TGTGCCAGCCAATACCGGGACAGGCCCTACGAGCAGTACTTC.

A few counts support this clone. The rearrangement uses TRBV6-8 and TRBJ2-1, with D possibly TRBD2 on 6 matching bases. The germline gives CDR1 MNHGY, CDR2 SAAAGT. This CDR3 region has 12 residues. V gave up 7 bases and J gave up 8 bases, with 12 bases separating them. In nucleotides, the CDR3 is TGTGCCAGCAATACTAGCCCCCATGAGCAGTTCTTC. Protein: CASNTSPHEQFF.

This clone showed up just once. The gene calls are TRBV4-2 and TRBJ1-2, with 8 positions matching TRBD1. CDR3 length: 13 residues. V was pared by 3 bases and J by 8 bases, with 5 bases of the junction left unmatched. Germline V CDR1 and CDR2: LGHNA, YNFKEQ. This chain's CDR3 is CASSQSGGVGYTF. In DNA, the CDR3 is TGTGCCAGCAGCCAGTCAGGGGGCGTGGGCTACACCTTC.